This T cell receptor beta chain stems from a study of regulatory T cells in long-lasting Graves disease. Relying on iRepertoire HTBI primers and Arm-PCR of CDR3 regions, the team built TCR beta libraries. TCRdb reanalysed the multiplex PCR reads using MiXCR and keeps one entry per CDR3 protein. Here the sample spans approximately 270,000 distinct CDR3 sequences, more than 15% being singletons. Noted time point: newly diagnosed GD, antithyroid drugs for less than 3 months. RNA extracted from PBMCs served as the sequencing template. This clonotype was seen many times. Germline V gives CDR1 MNHNS, CDR2 SASEGT. The J segment lost 3 bases and the V segment lost 7 bases, leaving 6 bases of the junction unmatched. The CDR3 runs to 13 residues. These records were also assigned to another study, of T cells in Graves' hyperthyroidism and ophthalmopathy.

This clonotype originated in a woman in her thirties with Graves disease. This material consisted of peripheral blood mononuclear cells (PBMCs), taken at new diagnosis, from a patient treated with antithyroid drugs. The V and J genes are TRBV6-1 and TRBJ2-7, with 7 bases matching TRBD1. CDR3 nucleotides: TGTGCCAGCATAAGGGACAGCCGCTACGAGCAGTACTTC. It yields the protein CASIRDSRYEQYF.